Listed here are 18 T cell receptor beta chains from one sample, sequenced in a study of ipilimumab plus nivolumab after autologous stem cell transplantation. Profiled with immunoSEQ multiplex PCR; TCRdb holds only in-frame clones, not every one. The sample has approximately 10,000 clones, roughly three quarters seen once; the top ten hold 28%. Sample: PBMCs, taken in a trial of ipilimumab plus nivolumab as post-transplant consolidation. The receptor source for this set is a male donor with diffuse large B-cell lymphoma.

Worth noting for this clone: One end of the junction fails to match germline, which may point to a read error. The J gene is TRBJ2-5, the V gene TRBV9, with a weak D call TRBD2 (5 bases). The CDR3 sequence is 12 residues long. Germline V lookup: CDR1 SGDLS, CDR2 YYNGEE. In nucleotides, the CDR3 is TGTGCCAGCAGCGTAGTGGGAGAGGCCCAGTACTTC. Protein product: CASSVVGEAQYF.

The chain couples TRBV10-3 to TRBJ2-3; the D is unclear. There are 13 residues in the CDR3. V was cut by 0 bases and J by 4 bases, with 5 bases left in between. The germline CDR1 and CDR2 sequences are ENHRY and SYGVKD. The CDR3 coding sequence is TGTGCCATCAGTGAGTCGGGCCCAGATACGCAGTATTTT. It specifies CAISESGPDTQYF.

The chain recombines TRBV7-9 with TRBJ2-3; no firm D call. CDR1 and CDR2 from the germline V gene are SEHNR and FQNEAQ (reference sequence). V gave up 5 bases and J gave up 3 bases, with 18 bases separating them. The CDR3 extends over 16 amino acids. CDR3 nucleotide sequence: TGTGCCAGCAGCCCATGGCTGGGGTTAGGGACAGATACGCAGTATTTT. It specifies CASSPWLGLGTDTQYF.

The chain uses TRBV18 and TRBJ1-4; D is perhaps TRBD1 (6 bases). This CDR3 contains 13 residues. CDR1 is KGHSH, CDR2 LQKENI, per germline. V was cut by 8 bases and J by 7 bases, with 14 bases left in between. In nucleotides, the CDR3 is TGTGCCAGCCGGCCGGGACAATCTGAAAAACTGTTTTTT. It yields the protein CASRPGQSEKLFF.

The chain couples TRBV6-6 to TRBJ2-1; 7 nucleotides line up with TRBD2. Germline V gene data show CDR1 as MNHNY and CDR2 as SVGAGI (reference sequence). The CDR3 extends over 14 amino acids. Unmatched junction bases numbered 6, after V lost 7 bases and J lost 3 bases. The CDR3 protein is CASNDQRGYNEQFF. CDR3 in DNA: TGTGCCAGCAATGACCAGCGGGGCTACAATGAGCAGTTCTTC.

V gene TRBV9 combines with J gene TRBJ2-1; 8 bases align to TRBD1. The CDR3 runs 14 residues. The V and J ends lost 3 bases and 8 bases, in that order; junction bases with no gene match: 7. The germline V gene has CDR1 SGDLS and CDR2 YYNGEE. DNA for the CDR3: TGTGCCAGCAGCGCTTCCGGGACAGGCGATGAGCAGTTCTTC. Translating gives CASSASGTGDEQFF.

In its sample, this clone was seen a few times. This rearrangement joins TRBV7-9 to TRBJ2-7; TRBD1 might be the D (6 bases). Deletions cut 1 base from V and 9 bases from J, with 22 bases between. Looked up from germline, CDR1 is SEHNR and CDR2 is FQNEAQ (reference sequence). This CDR3 has 16 residues. CDR3 residues: CASSLGALGALGGQYF. The CDR3 DNA reads TGTGCCAGCAGCTTAGGGGCTTTGGGGGCCCTCGGCGGGCAGTACTTC.

This sequence joins TRBV10-1 and TRBJ2-5, with a tentative D call TRBD2 (5 bases). The length of the CDR3 is 14 residues. Germline V gene lookup returns CDR1 WNHNN and CDR2 SYGVQD (reference sequence). With 3 bases removed from V and 5 bases from J, the gap between germline ends came to 13 bases. This CDR3 is CASSDPGISETQYF. For the CDR3, the DNA is TGCGCCAGCAGTGACCCGGGAATTAGCGAGACCCAGTACTTC.

This clone was counted between two and nine times. CDR3 sequence: CASSQGGTEAFF. CDR3 nucleotide sequence: TGTGCCAGCAGCCAGGGGGGCACTGAAGCTTTCTTT. This chain connects TRBV11-2 to TRBJ1-1; 7 positions agree with TRBD1. In germline, CDR1 is SGHAT, CDR2 FQNNGV. With 5 bases clipped from V and 4 bases from J, the junction kept 1 base outside the gene matches. The CDR3 length is 12 residues.

This rearrangement joins TRBV21-1 to TRBJ2-7. TRBV21-1 is flagged as a pseudogene. There are 16 residues in the CDR3. DNA of the CDR3: TGTGCCAGCAGCAAACAATTAGGCGCCTTTTTGAACGAGCAGTACTTC. Its protein is CASSKQLGAFLNEQYF.

The CDR3 coding sequence is TGTGCCAGCATTCCCCCGGGGGGGAACACTGAAGCTTTCTTT. This sequence encodes CASIPPGGNTEAFF. The chain is built from TRBV6-6 and TRBJ1-1, with D possibly matching TRBD1 (5 bases). V shed 7 bases and J shed 1 base, with 13 bases lying between them. Germline CDR1 reads MNHNY; CDR2 reads SVGAGI (reference sequence). The CDR3 consists of 14 residues.

This clone was counted a few times. The chain joins TRBV7-2 to TRBJ1-1, with a possible D match to TRBD1 (5 bases). There are 14 residues in the CDR3. Trimming shortened V by 5 bases and J by 5 bases, and 15 bases separated the two germline ends. CDR1 and CDR2 from the germline V gene are SGHTA and FQGNSA. CDR3 nucleotides: TGTGCCAGCAGCCCCGGGGGGGGTGGAACTGAAGCTTTCTTT. Translation: CASSPGGGGTEAFF.

V and J are TRBV7-2 and TRBJ2-2, with a weak D call TRBD2 (6 bases). The CDR3 length is 13 residues. Germline-derived CDR1 and CDR2 are SGHTA and FQGNSA. Trimming took 9 bases from V and 6 from J, leaving 14 bases between them. CDR3 region: CASSGVDPGELFF. The CDR3 DNA reads as TGTGCCAGTTCGGGGGTTGACCCCGGGGAGCTGTTTTTT.

This clone was detected a few times. The chain uses TRBV12-5 and TRBJ2-4, with D unresolved. The ends were cut back, 2 bases at V and 5 bases at J, with 7 bases in the middle. The CDR3 contains 13 residues. The germline V gene has CDR1 LGHNT and CDR2 FRNRAP. The CDR3 region is CASGLPLQNIQYF. CDR3 bases: TGTGCTAGTGGTTTGCCCCTGCAAAACATTCAGTACTTC.

This chain joins TRBV27 and TRBJ1-5; 7 bases are shared with TRBD1. Germline V CDR1 and CDR2: MNHEY, SMNVEV (reference sequence). V dropped 5 bases and J dropped 7; count of bases not matched to a gene: 8. This CDR3 has 14 amino acids. CDR3 residues: CASSQTTGSQPQHF. The DNA of the CDR3 is TGTGCCAGCAGTCAAACGACAGGGTCCCAGCCCCAGCATTTT.

The chain carries TRBV7-9 and TRBJ2-3; D not certain. Per the germline V gene, CDR1 is SEHNR and CDR2 is FQNEAQ (reference sequence). The V end was cut by 5 bases, the J end by 0 bases, with 6 bases between. The CDR3 sequence is 13 residues long. The CDR3 nucleotides read TGTGCCAGCAGCCTTCTAAGCACAGATACGCAGTATTTT. Translated, it gives CASSLLSTDTQYF. Complete variable domain (other parts from reference TRBV7-9 and TRBJ2-3): DTGVSQNPRHKITKRGQNVTFRCDPISEHNRLYWYRQTLGQGPEFLTYFQNEAQLEKSRLLSDRFSAERPKGSFSTLEIQRTEQGDSAMYLCASSLLSTDTQYFGPGTRLTVL.

The chain employs TRBV11-3 and TRBJ1-1; no clear D. The V end was cut by 0 bases, the J end by 8 bases, with 7 bases between. The CDR3 consists of 12 residues. The V gene's germline CDR1 is SGHNT and CDR2 YENEEA. The CDR3, as DNA: TGTGCCAGCAGCTTAGAACAGCACGAAGCTTTCTTT. This sequence encodes CASSLEQHEAFF.

This clone was observed a handful of times. J is TRBJ1-2 and V is TRBV4-3, with 7 positions matching TRBD1. J gave up 4 bases and V 0 bases, and 8 bases lay outside the gene matches. Germline assignment: CDR1 LGHNA and CDR2 YSLEER. The CDR3 sequence is 16 residues long. As DNA, the CDR3 is TGCGCCAGCAGCCAAGACAGGGGGTGGGATGTCTATGGCTACACCTTC. It is translated as CASSQDRGWDVYGYTF.